Sequencing of this TCR beta chain was carried out in a study of patients and donors after allogeneic stem cell transplantation. TCRdb re-derived calls from the RT-PCR reads in MiXCR, one entry per CDR3 protein. The table has about a million distinct CDR3 sequences, about a sixth seen once; the top ten hold around 6%. The V gene end was trimmed by 1 base and the J gene end by 7 bases; junction bases not matched to a gene: 15. Germline-derived CDR1 and CDR2 are SGHVS and FQNEAQ. CDR3 length: 18 amino acids. The specimen sequenced was blood, either unsorted or a sorted T cell fraction (not recorded which). The receptor was isolated from a human donor who was either an allogeneic HSCT recipient or a stem cell or donor lymphocyte infusion donor (not recorded which). It is not recorded whose cells these are; they may come from a transplant donor. The gene calls are TRBV7-8 and TRBJ2-1, with TRBD1 matching 8 bases. DNA of the CDR3: TGTGCCAGCAGCTTAGTAGTTCGCAGGGGGCGTGTTGGGAATGAGCAGTTCTTC. This encodes CASSLVVRRGRVGNEQFF.